The 18 T cell receptor beta chains in this list originate from one sample, sequenced in a study of blood T cell repertoires in COVID-19. Assay used: immunoSEQ multiplex PCR; TCRdb lists only in-frame clones, some missing. In the table there are some 150,000 clones, about 79% of which are singletons. The source material was PBMCs or T cells enriched from blood (not recorded which). The receptors were gathered from a woman aged 45-60 years who had recovered from COVID-19.

The chain links TRBV11-3 to TRBJ2-7; perhaps TRBD2 as D (5 bases). CDR3 length equals 14 residues. Trimming took 7 bases from V and 6 from J, leaving 19 bases between them. Germline CDR1 and CDR2: SGHNT and YENEEA. The CDR3 loop is CASNPGFLVPEQYF. The CDR3 coding sequence is TGTGCCAGCAACCCGGGATTTCTTGTACCCGAGCAGTACTTC.

The chain has TRBV20-1 and TRBJ1-3; tentatively, D is TRBD1 (6 bases). The germline V gene encodes CDR1 DFQATT and CDR2 SNEGSKA (reference sequence). The germline V and J ends were trimmed by 3 bases and 8 bases, with 17 bases remaining between them. The CDR3 length is 14 residues. In DNA, the CDR3 is TGCAGTGCTAGTGAGAGTGGGGGGGCGGACACCATATATTTT. This translates into CSASESGGADTIYF.

CDR3 sequence: CASSFLSGGTDTQYF. In DNA form, the CDR3 reads TGTGCCAGCAGCTTTCTTAGCGGGGGCACAGATACGCAGTATTTT. The chain has TRBV13 and TRBJ2-3; 8 bases are a match to TRBD2. Germline V gives CDR1 PRHDT, CDR2 FYEKMQ (reference sequence). After removal of 3 bases from V and 1 base from J, the junction contained 3 bases not matched to a gene. This CDR3 is 15 amino acids long.

The rearrangement links TRBV5-5 to TRBJ2-1, with D perhaps TRBD1 (5 bases). The CDR3 sequence is 14 residues long. V was cut by 0 bases and J by 4 bases, with 8 bases left in between. CDR1 and CDR2 (germline): SGHKS, YYEKEE (reference sequence). The CDR3 sequence: CASSLESGYNEQFF. The CDR3 region has the DNA TGTGCCAGCAGCTTGGAATCAGGGTACAATGAGCAGTTCTTC.

This clone was picked up a small number of times. The gene calls are TRBV14 and TRBJ1-1; perhaps TRBD1 as D (5 bases). CDR3 length: 15 residues. Germline V gives CDR1 SGHDN, CDR2 FVKESK. The V end lost 3 bases, the J end lost 7 bases, and 18 bases lay between the germline ends. CDR3 DNA: TGTGCCAGCAGCCATACGACAGTGCGAGTTGGTGAAGCTTTCTTT. The encoded protein is CASSHTTVRVGEAFF.

In this sample, this clone turned up many times. The chain recombines TRBV27 with TRBJ1-5; 9 bases are a match to TRBD1. V lost 4 bases and J lost 7; bases outside the gene matches: 8. CDR3 length equals 15 residues. Per the germline V gene, CDR1 is MNHEY and CDR2 is SMNVEV (reference sequence). The CDR3 nucleotides read TGTGCCAGCAGTTCCCGGGACAGGGCACCCCAGCCCCAGCATTTT. Translating gives CASSSRDRAPQPQHF.

The V call is TRBV5-1, the J call TRBJ2-7; TRBD1 matches 8 bases. Germline CDR1 is SGHRS and CDR2 is YFSETQ. The CDR3 consists of 15 residues. The V and J ends lost 0 bases and 4 bases, in that order; junction bases with no gene match: 6. CDR3 sequence reads: CASSLAPDRVYEQYF. CDR3 sequence (DNA): TGCGCCAGCAGCTTGGCCCCGGACAGGGTTTACGAGCAGTACTTC. Variable domain in full (rest from reference TRBV5-1 and TRBJ2-7): KAGVTQTPRYLIKTRGQQVTLSCSPISGHRSVSWYQQTPGQGLQFLFEYFSETQRNKGNFPGRFSGRQFSNSRSEMNVSTLELGDSALYLCASSLAPDRVYEQYFGPGTRLTVT.

The table lists this clone with a count of one. This rearrangement joins TRBV5-1 to TRBJ1-3, with 10 bases that match TRBD1. Germline V gene lookup returns CDR1 SGHRS and CDR2 YFSETQ. V dropped 8 bases and J dropped 4; count of bases not matched to a gene: 6. The length of the CDR3 is 14 residues. The CDR3 bases are TGCGCCAGTCAATCGACAGGGGGCGGAAACACCATATATTTT. Its protein is CASQSTGGGNTIYF.

V is TRBV27 and J is TRBJ2-3, with D perhaps matching TRBD1 (6 bases). Trimming cost V 0 bases and J 2 bases, with 9 bases left between them. There are 15 residues in the CDR3. CDR1 is MNHEY, CDR2 SMNVEV, per germline (reference sequence). CDR3 region: CASSLSRTVTDTQYF. CDR3 DNA sequence: TGTGCCAGCAGTTTATCTCGGACAGTCACAGATACGCAGTATTTT.

The V and J genes are TRBV24-1 and TRBJ2-1, with 8 bases aligning to TRBD1. V lost 4 bases, J lost 7 bases, and 8 bases stayed unmatched. Germline-derived CDR1 and CDR2 are KGHDR and SFDVKD. CDR3 length: 15 amino acids. The CDR3 DNA reads TGTGCCACCAGTGACCGGACAGGGCCTCAGAATGAGCAGTTCTTC. Encoded protein: CATSDRTGPQNEQFF.

This chain joins TRBV12-3 or TRBV12-4 and TRBJ2-7; D might be TRBD1 (6 bases). The CDR3 runs to 12 residues. V dropped 6 bases and J dropped 7 bases, with 13 bases sitting between them. The CDR3 sequence is CASSHRVGEQYF. CDR3 bases: TGTGCCAGCAGCCACAGGGTGGGGGAGCAGTACTTC.

V and J are TRBV19 and TRBJ1-6, with D unclear. Germline V gives CDR1 LNHDA, CDR2 SQIVND (reference sequence). The CDR3 has 15 amino acids. The V and J ends lost 0 bases and 14 bases respectively, with 17 bases between them. Here the CDR3 DNA reads TGTGCCAGTAGTATAGATTGGTCCTTCTCTTCGGCCCTCCACTTT. Protein product: CASSIDWSFSSALHF.

The rearrangement joins TRBV7-9 to TRBJ1-2; D gene unclear. CDR1 and CDR2 (germline): SEHNR, FQNEAQ (reference sequence). This CDR3 has 14 amino acids. Deletions cut 7 bases from V and 6 bases from J, with 18 bases between. The CDR3 coding sequence is TGTGCCAGCACCAAAGAGACGGGAGCCGATGGCTACACCTTC. This gives the protein CASTKETGADGYTF.

For this clone: A much larger clone lies one base from this, so it may be a read error. V is TRBV5-4 and J is TRBJ1-3, with D perhaps TRBD1 (6 bases). The germline gives CDR1 SGHNT, CDR2 YYREEE (reference sequence). V gave up 0 bases and J gave up 2 bases, with 6 bases separating them. The CDR3 loop spans 14 amino acids. The CDR3 here is CASSLDRAGNTIYF. The CDR3 DNA sequence: TGTGCCAGCAGCTTGGACAGGGCTGGAAACACCATATATTTT.

The chain has TRBV20-1 and TRBJ1-1; the D is unclear. CDR3 size: 11 residues. Trimming removed 8 bases from V and 0 bases from J, with 7 bases in between. CDR1 is DFQATT and CDR2 is SNEGSKA in the germline V gene (reference sequence). The CDR3 DNA sequence: TGCAGTAAGAACATGAACACTGAAGCTTTCTTT. The encoded protein is CSKNMNTEAFF.

The chain couples TRBV11-1 to TRBJ2-6; D possibly corresponds to TRBD1 (6 bases). V was cut by 5 bases and J by 0 bases, with 8 bases left in between. The CDR3 consists of 15 residues. The germline V gene encodes CDR1 SGHAT and CDR2 FQDESV (reference sequence). In DNA, the CDR3 is TGTGCCAGCAGCCAGGACAGCTCTGGGGCCAACGTCCTGACTTTC. Amino acids: CASSQDSSGANVLTF.

The rearrangement uses TRBV27 and TRBJ2-7; D unclear. Per germline, CDR1 MNHEY and CDR2 SMNVEV (reference sequence). The CDR3 totals 15 residues. Trimming took off 3 bases at V and 4 bases at J, with 16 bases between the two ends. CDR3 DNA: TGTGCCAGCAGTTTGAGTAACAGTCCCCCTTACGAGCAGTACTTC. It encodes CASSLSNSPPYEQYF.

The rearrangement uses TRBV10-2 and TRBJ2-7, with 9 bases matching TRBD1. The junction had 10 bases not matched to a gene; V was cut back by 4 bases and J by 6 bases. The CDR3 covers 15 residues. Germline values: CDR1 WSHSY, CDR2 SAAADI. The CDR3 nucleotides read TGCGCCAGCAGTGTCCGGGGACAGGGCGTTGTCGAGCAGTACTTC. As protein: CASSVRGQGVVEQYF.